Shown below are 16 T cell receptor beta chains from a single sample sequenced in a study of blood T cell repertoires in COVID-19. Profiling relied on immunoSEQ multiplex PCR, and the TCRdb table lists in-frame clones only, not all of them. The sample lists roughly 500,000 clones; 70% to 90% were seen once. What was sequenced was peripheral blood. These receptors all stem from a human donor in a cohort sampled during active COVID-19.

This chain connects TRBV30 to TRBJ1-1, with 7 positions matching TRBD1. V gave up 4 bases and J gave up 7 bases; unmatched junction bases: 9. From germline, CDR1 is GTSNPN and CDR2 SVGIG (reference sequence). This CDR3 has 13 amino acids. CDR3 bases: TGTGCCTGGAAGGCAGGGGGATGGAATGAAGCTTTCTTT. Translation: CAWKAGGWNEAFF.

In this sample, this clone turned up once. J is TRBJ2-7 and V is TRBV7-9; D possibly corresponds to TRBD1 (6 bases). The CDR3 loop spans 13 amino acids. Germline V gene data show CDR1 as SEHNR and CDR2 as FQNEAQ (reference sequence). Trimming cost V 5 bases and J 3 bases, with 11 bases left between them. CDR3 coding DNA: TGTGCCAGCAGCCCGGACAGCATCTACGAGCAGTACTTC. It encodes CASSPDSIYEQYF.

This chain uses TRBV7-9 with TRBJ1-6; D is uncertain. With 1 base removed from V and 10 bases from J, the gap between germline ends came to 8 bases. This CDR3 comprises 13 residues. The germline CDR1 and CDR2 sequences are SEHNR and FQNEAQ (reference sequence). The DNA for the CDR3 is TGTGCCAGCAGCTTAGGGGCATCATCACCCCTCCACTTT. Its protein product is CASSLGASSPLHF.

V is TRBV20-1 and J is TRBJ2-2; 10 nucleotides agree with TRBD2. The germline V gene encodes CDR1 DFQATT and CDR2 SNEGSKA (reference sequence). This CDR3 is built from 17 residues. J was trimmed by 5 bases and V by 3 bases; bases with no gene match: 12. CDR3: CSASKASGSIGTGELFF. The DNA for the CDR3 is TGCAGTGCTAGTAAGGCTAGCGGGAGTATTGGGACCGGGGAGCTGTTTTTT.

The count of this clone is one. The gene calls are TRBV30 and TRBJ2-7; TRBD2 agrees at 7 bases. The CDR3 is 18 amino acids. The V segment lost 3 bases and the J segment 3 bases; nucleotides outside the gene matches: 20. CDR1 and CDR2 from the germline V gene are GTSNPN and SVGIG (reference sequence). The CDR3 sequence is CAWRGLGRTGGSNYEQYF. DNA for the CDR3: TGTGCCTGGAGGGGACTCGGACGGACGGGCGGGAGTAACTACGAGCAGTACTTC.

The chain combines TRBV12-5 with TRBJ1-1, with TRBD1 as a possible D gene (6 bases). CDR3 length: 16 residues. The germline V gene encodes CDR1 LGHNT and CDR2 FRNRAP. With 4 bases removed from V and 0 bases from J, the gap between germline ends came to 15 bases. CDR3 bases: TGTGCTAGTGGTTACCAACAGGGTTATATGAACACTGAAGCTTTCTTT. It specifies CASGYQQGYMNTEAFF.

The chain couples TRBV28 to TRBJ2-2; the match to TRBD2 covers 7 bases. This CDR3 comprises 16 residues. Germline V gives CDR1 MDHEN, CDR2 SYDVKM. V dropped 2 bases and J dropped 4; count of bases not matched to a gene: 7. CDR3 DNA: TGTGCCAGCAGTTTAGGGGGGGGACCAGGCACCGGGGAGCTGTTTTTT. Encoded protein: CASSLGGGPGTGELFF.

This chain joins TRBV4-1 and TRBJ2-5, with 12 positions matching TRBD2. The germline CDR1 and CDR2 sequences are MGHRA and YSYEKL. The trim removed 8 bases at V and 5 bases at J, leaving 9 bases unmatched. This CDR3 comprises 15 residues. CDR3 bases: TGCGCCAGCGGCAGACTAGCGGGAGTTTGGGAGACCCAGTACTTC. Translated, it gives CASGRLAGVWETQYF.

This chain uses TRBV7-3 with TRBJ2-2; D might be TRBD2 (6 bases). V was cut by 4 bases and J by 3 bases, with 12 bases left in between. CDR1 and CDR2 (germline): SGHTA, FQGTGA. The CDR3 runs 15 residues. The CDR3 DNA follows: TGTGCCAGCAGCTCGGGAGTCTCTTACACCGGGGAGCTGTTTTTT. Translation gives CASSSGVSYTGELFF.

This rearrangement joins TRBV7-2 to TRBJ2-5; D not resolved. The V end was cut by 1 base, the J end by 4 bases, with 13 bases between. Germline V CDR1 and CDR2: SGHTA, FQGNSA. The CDR3 has 15 residues. This CDR3 reads CASSLVGSPGETQYF. The CDR3 bases are TGTGCCAGCAGCTTAGTCGGTAGCCCGGGAGAGACCCAGTACTTC.

The rearrangement uses TRBV3-1 (or the pseudogene TRBV3-2) and TRBJ2-7; TRBD2 matches at 8 bases. The CDR3 totals 15 residues. Germline trimming cut 2 bases from V and 2 bases from J; bases unmatched to any gene: 5. The germline V gene has CDR1 LGHDT and CDR2 YNNKEL (reference sequence). CDR3 sequence: CASSQQTGGTYEQYF. As DNA, the CDR3 is TGTGCCAGCAGCCAACAGACGGGAGGGACCTACGAGCAGTACTTC.

This clone was observed a few times. The rearrangement joins TRBV7-9 to TRBJ1-5; TRBD1 matches at 10 bases. V lost 3 bases and J lost 4; bases outside the gene matches: 6. The CDR3 loop spans 16 amino acids. Germline CDR1 and CDR2: SEHNR and FQNEAQ (reference sequence). CDR3 sequence reads: CASSFTGTGVNQPQHF. CDR3 nucleotides: TGTGCCAGCAGCTTTACCGGGACAGGGGTTAATCAGCCCCAGCATTTT. Complete variable domain (other parts from reference TRBV7-9 and TRBJ1-5): DTGVSQNPRHKITKRGQNVTFRCDPISEHNRLYWYRQTLGQGPEFLTYFQNEAQLEKSRLLSDRFSAERPKGSFSTLEIQRTEQGDSAMYLCASSFTGTGVNQPQHFGDGTRLSIL.

The rearrangement joins TRBV11-2 to TRBJ1-4; possibly TRBD1 for D (6 bases). Germline CDR1 and CDR2: SGHAT and FQNNGV. Trimming removed 5 bases from V and 8 bases from J, with 18 bases in between. The CDR3 loop spans 15 amino acids. In DNA, the CDR3 is TGTGCCAGCAGCCCGGTGCAGGGGTTGAAGGAAAAACTGTTTTTT. As protein: CASSPVQGLKEKLFF. Using reference TRBV11-2 and TRBJ1-4 for the parts outside the CDR3, the full variable domain is EAGVAQSPRYKIIEKRQSVAFWCNPISGHATLYWYQQILGQGPKLLIQFQNNGVVDDSQLPKDRFSAERLKGVDSTLKIQPAKLEDSAVYLCASSPVQGLKEKLFFGSGTQLSVL.

V gene TRBV24-1 combines with J gene TRBJ1-2; a possible D gene is TRBD1 (5 bases). Germline V CDR1 and CDR2: KGHDR, SFDVKD. Trimming cost V 5 bases and J 4 bases, with 16 bases left between them. This CDR3 is built from 15 residues. CDR3 bases: TGTGCCACCAGTGGTGCGGGACCGCACTTCTATGGCTACACCTTC. Its protein is CATSGAGPHFYGYTF.

The J gene is TRBJ1-1, the V gene TRBV30; possible D gene TRBD1, 5 bases. With 4 bases removed from V and 1 base from J, the gap between germline ends came to 13 bases. Germline V gene data show CDR1 as GTSNPN and CDR2 as SVGIG (reference sequence). The CDR3 runs to 14 residues. The DNA for the CDR3 is TGTGCCTGGAATTCGGGGGAAGGGAACACTGAAGCTTTCTTT. Amino acid sequence: CAWNSGEGNTEAFF.

The CDR3 reads CASSPWGIQGEAFF. The DNA for the CDR3 is TGTGCCAGCTCACCATGGGGTATACAGGGTGAAGCTTTCTTT. The chain recombines TRBV18 with TRBJ1-1, with D maybe TRBD1 (6 bases). Germline V gene data show CDR1 as KGHSH and CDR2 as LQKENI. Trimming pared 2 bases from V and 7 bases from J, leaving 14 bases between. The CDR3 is made up of 14 amino acids.